What follows is one T cell receptor (beta chain) and its context. Its target is not known. This specimen belongs to a study of cytomegalovirus exposure and HLA in healthy donors. Sequenced by immunoSEQ multiplex PCR; TCRdb stores in-frame clones only, minus some. The sample lists 130,000 to 150,000 clones; 91% were seen once. Whole-study results and caveats: Among TCR beta chains, those listed as cytomegalovirus-associated numbered about 150. Most TCR sequences were seen very rarely across donors, but some public TCRs occurred in many. A few CMV-associated chains were confirmed in vitro to be specific for CMV antigens. That first-cohort TCR clusters tended to co-occur in the roughly 130 validation repertoires was found in a later analysis.

Trimming removed 2 bases from V and 1 base from J; junction bases left unmatched: 0. This CDR3 has 15 residues. Germline lookup yields CDR1 WNHNN and CDR2 SYGVQD (reference sequence). This chain links TRBV10-1 with TRBJ2-3; 10 bases agree with TRBD2. The clonotype was recovered from a man aged 18 to 29 in good health and CMV-seronegative. Sequencing input: PBMCs. The CDR3 loop reads CASSELAGGTDTQYF. CDR3 sequence (DNA): TGCGCCAGCAGTGAGCTAGCGGGAGGCACAGATACGCAGTATTTT.